The 22 T cell receptor beta chains below come from one sample, sequenced in a study of OX40 agonist ivuxolimab in advanced cancers. TCRdb keeps only in-frame clones here, not all; method: immunoSEQ multiplex PCR. The sample has roughly 87,000 clones, roughly nine tenths seen once. The sequences come from CD4+ or CD8+ T cells sorted from blood, collected in a trial of the OX40 agonist ivuxolimab. The receptors were sampled from an adult with an advanced solid tumor such as melanoma, head and neck, liver or kidney cancer.

The chain links TRBV9 to TRBJ2-1; D gene uncertain. The CDR3 has 12 residues. Germline values: CDR1 SGDLS, CDR2 YYNGEE. V was shortened by 9 bases and J by 4 bases, with 11 bases between the two germline ends. For the CDR3, the DNA is TGTGCCACCGGGTCGTCGTACAATGAGCAGTTCTTC. This encodes CATGSSYNEQFF.

V is TRBV4-1 and J is TRBJ1-4; 8 bases fit TRBD1. Germline-derived CDR1 and CDR2 are MGHRA and YSYEKL. This CDR3 comprises 15 residues. Trimming at V came to 4 bases and at J to 7 bases, leaving 8 bases not matched to a gene. CDR3 region: CASSLRTGSGEKLFF. CDR3 sequence (DNA): TGCGCCAGCAGCCTCCGGACAGGGTCGGGTGAAAAACTGTTTTTT.

J is TRBJ2-5 and V is TRBV7-6, with D uncertain. V dropped 6 bases and J dropped 6 bases, with 17 bases sitting between them. CDR1 is SGHVS and CDR2 is FNYEAQ in the germline V gene. The CDR3 is 14 residues long. CDR3 region: CASSSEALGKTQYF. The DNA for the CDR3 is TGTGCCAGCAGTTCAGAGGCCTTAGGAAAGACCCAGTACTTC. Combining the CDR3 with reference TRBV7-6 and TRBJ2-5 gives the whole variable domain GAGVSQSPRYKVTKRGQDVALRCDPISGHVSLYWYRQALGQGPEFLTYFNYEAQQDKSGLPNDRFSAERPEGSISTLTIQRTEQRDSAMYRCASSSEALGKTQYFGPGTRLLVL.

The CDR3, as DNA: TGTGCCAGCAGTTTAAGCGGGGAAGCCTACAATGAGCAGTTCTTC. Translating gives CASSLSGEAYNEQFF. The rearrangement uses TRBV27 and TRBJ2-1; 7 bases match TRBD2. Germline CDR1 reads MNHEY; CDR2 reads SMNVEV (reference sequence). The CDR3 extends over 15 amino acids. V lost 2 bases to trimming and J lost 2 bases; unmatched junction nucleotides: 3.

The rearrangement joins TRBV30 to TRBJ2-3; D is unresolved. The CDR3 is 10 amino acids. Germline V gene lookup returns CDR1 GTSNPN and CDR2 SVGIG (reference sequence). Trimming removed 8 bases at V and 7 bases at J, with 10 bases between. The CDR3 coding sequence is TGTGCCGGGCGTGGGTATACGCAGTATTTT. Protein sequence: CAGRGYTQYF.

On this clone itself: One end of the junction fails to match germline, which may point to a read error. The chain combines TRBV2 with TRBJ1-6; tentatively, D is TRBD1 (6 bases). Per the germline V gene, CDR1 is SNHLY and CDR2 is FYNNEI. The CDR3 runs to 18 residues. Here the CDR3 DNA reads TGTGCCAGCAGGGAAGACCGGACAGACCCACTAGATAATTCACCCCTCCACTTT. Protein product: CASREDRTDPLDNSPLHF.

This chain links TRBV7-6 with TRBJ1-5; D gene uncertain. In germline, CDR1 is SGHVS, CDR2 FNYEAQ. This CDR3 has 15 amino acids. Trimming removed 5 bases at V and 0 bases at J, with 11 bases between. The CDR3 DNA follows: TGTGCCAGCAGCAAGTACGAAAATAGCAATCAGCCCCAGCATTTT. It codes for CASSKYENSNQPQHF.

The rearrangement links TRBV12-5 to TRBJ2-3, with D possibly TRBD2 on 6 matching bases. Germline V gives CDR1 LGHNT, CDR2 FRNRAP. Trimming removed 3 bases at V and 0 bases at J, with 16 bases between. The CDR3 is 17 amino acids. The CDR3 DNA is TGTGCTAGTGGTTTCGGTTGGGGGGACGGAAGCACAGATACGCAGTATTTT. Amino acids: CASGFGWGDGSTDTQYF.

This chain uses TRBV28 with TRBJ1-5; weak D call: TRBD1 (6 bases). This CDR3 comprises 15 residues. V lost 7 bases to trimming and J lost 2 bases, with 15 bases between them. Germline V CDR1 and CDR2: MDHEN, SYDVKM. The CDR3 DNA sequence: TGTGCCAGCACTACTCGGGGGGCAGGCAATCAGCCCCAGCATTTT. Protein sequence: CASTTRGAGNQPQHF.

The chain uses TRBV2 and TRBJ2-7; 11 bases are a match to TRBD2. Losses at the gene ends were 4 bases for V and 2 bases for J; bases not matched to a gene: 1. The CDR3 is 14 residues long. Germline CDR1 SNHLY, CDR2 FYNNEI. The chain's CDR3 is CASSATSGAYEQYF. Written as DNA, the CDR3 is TGTGCCAGCAGTGCGACTAGCGGGGCCTACGAGCAGTACTTC.

The chain uses TRBV28 and TRBJ2-7; TRBD1 might be the D (6 bases). V was pared by 2 bases and J by 7 bases, with 12 bases between. The CDR3 is 13 residues long. Germline loops: CDR1 MDHEN, CDR2 SYDVKM. CDR3 DNA sequence: TGTGCCAGCAGTTTAGCAGGGGACCCAGAGCAGTACGTC. This encodes CASSLAGDPEQYV.

The V call is TRBV4-1, the J call TRBJ2-1; D gene uncertain. CDR3 length: 12 residues. Deletions cut 4 bases from V and 4 bases from J, with 5 bases between. Germline CDR1 and CDR2: MGHRA and YSYEKL. CDR3 DNA sequence: TGCGCCAGCAGCCGCCAATACAATGAGCAGTTCTTC. Translated: CASSRQYNEQFF.

The chain has TRBV5-4 and TRBJ1-3, with a weak D call TRBD1 (5 bases). Germline loops: CDR1 SGHNT, CDR2 YYREEE (reference sequence). Trimming left V 5 bases short and J 2 bases short, with 14 bases between. This CDR3 spans 15 amino acids. CDR3 nucleotide sequence: TGTGCCAGCAGGTCCGCCGGGACGCCTGGAAACACCATATATTTT. Amino acid sequence: CASRSAGTPGNTIYF.

This clone occurred a few times. The chain couples TRBV30 to TRBJ2-1; D is unclear. From germline, CDR1 is GTSNPN and CDR2 SVGIG (reference sequence). V lost 3 bases, J lost 2 bases, and 8 bases lay in between. The CDR3 is made up of 13 amino acids. The CDR3 DNA follows: TGTGCCTGGAGGAGTGACCCCTACAATGAGCAGTTCTTC. This codes for CAWRSDPYNEQFF.

Concerning this clone itself: Other DNA sequences in this specimen translate into the identical CDR3. The chain links TRBV6-6 to TRBJ1-5, with D uncertain. V was pared by 6 bases and J by 9 bases, with 15 bases between. Germline V gives CDR1 MNHNY, CDR2 SVGAGI (reference sequence). The CDR3 consists of 13 residues. The CDR3 spells CASSPERFRPQHF. The CDR3 coding sequence is TGTGCCAGCAGCCCCGAGCGTTTCAGGCCCCAGCATTTT.

This chain links TRBV9 with TRBJ2-5, with TRBD1 identical over 10 bases. This CDR3 is built from 15 residues. V gave up 3 bases and J gave up 5 bases; unmatched junction bases: 7. The germline V gene has CDR1 SGDLS and CDR2 YYNGEE. The CDR3 DNA reads TGTGCCAGCAGCGACGACAGGGGGCATTTGGAGACCCAGTACTTC. It codes for CASSDDRGHLETQYF.

The chain links TRBV6-5 to TRBJ1-5; 10 bases line up with TRBD1. The trim removed 4 bases at V and 9 bases at J, leaving 9 bases unmatched. The CDR3 is 15 amino acids. Germline V CDR1 and CDR2: MNHEY, SVGAGI. The CDR3 spells CASSSDRDRGPPQHF. The CDR3 coding sequence is TGTGCCAGCAGTTCCGACCGGGACAGGGGACCGCCCCAGCATTTT.

This rearrangement joins TRBV28 to TRBJ2-6; D is undetermined. V was clipped by 3 bases and J by 0 bases, with 9 bases between them. The CDR3 is 16 amino acids. The germline gives CDR1 MDHEN, CDR2 SYDVKM. In DNA form, the CDR3 reads TGTGCCAGCAGTTTCTTCGGATTCTCTGGGGCCAACGTCCTGACTTTC. Protein product: CASSFFGFSGANVLTF. Supplemented by reference TRBV28 and TRBJ2-6, the full variable domain reads DVKVTQSSRYLVKRTGEKVFLECVQDMDHENMFWYRQDPGLGLRLIYFSYDVKMKEKGDIPEGYSVSREKKERFSLILESASTNQTSMYLCASSFFGFSGANVLTFGAGSRLTVL.

The count of this clone is one. The CDR3 protein is CASSPPTGRAANEKLFF. CDR3 sequence (DNA): TGTGCCAGCAGCCCCCCGACGGGAAGGGCCGCTAATGAAAAACTGTTTTTT. The chain employs TRBV9 and TRBJ1-4; D unresolved. This CDR3 region has 17 residues. The V end was cut by 4 bases, the J end by 3 bases, with 19 bases between. The V gene's germline CDR1 is SGDLS and CDR2 YYNGEE.

Only one count was recorded for this clone. CDR3 residues: CASSPRIGGTSGITDTQYF. In DNA, the CDR3 is TGTGCCAGCAGCCCGAGGATAGGGGGGACTAGCGGGATCACAGATACGCAGTATTTT. The rearrangement links TRBV7-8 to TRBJ2-3, with 13 bases aligning to TRBD2. V lost 5 bases and J lost 2; bases outside the gene matches: 13. CDR3 length: 19 amino acids. Germline CDR1 reads SGHVS; CDR2 reads FQNEAQ.

J is TRBJ2-1 and V is TRBV6-6; D call uncertain. The CDR3 loop spans 14 amino acids. Germline values: CDR1 MNHNY, CDR2 SVGAGI (reference sequence). V lost 0 bases, J lost 3 bases, and 6 bases lay in between. The CDR3: CASSYSYIYNEQFF. CDR3 coding DNA: TGTGCCAGCAGTTACTCCTATATCTACAATGAGCAGTTCTTC.

V usage is TRBV9 and J usage is TRBJ1-2, with D unresolved. Germline lookup yields CDR1 SGDLS and CDR2 YYNGEE. V was trimmed by 2 bases and J by 7 bases, leaving 12 bases between them. This CDR3 spans 13 amino acids. CDR3 loop: CASSVEGWSGYTF. DNA for the CDR3: TGTGCCAGCAGCGTGGAAGGATGGAGTGGCTACACCTTC.